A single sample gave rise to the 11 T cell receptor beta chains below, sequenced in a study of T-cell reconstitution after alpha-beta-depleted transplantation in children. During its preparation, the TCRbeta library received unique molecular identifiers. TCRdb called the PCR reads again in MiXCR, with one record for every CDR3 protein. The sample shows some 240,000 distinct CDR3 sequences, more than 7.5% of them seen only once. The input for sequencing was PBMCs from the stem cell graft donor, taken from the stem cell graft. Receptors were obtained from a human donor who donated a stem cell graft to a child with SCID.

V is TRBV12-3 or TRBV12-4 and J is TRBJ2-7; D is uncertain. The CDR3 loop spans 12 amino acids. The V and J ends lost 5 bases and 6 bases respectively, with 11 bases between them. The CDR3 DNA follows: TGTGCCAGCAGTATGGCCGGTGGCGAGCAGTACTTC. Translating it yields CASSMAGGEQYF.

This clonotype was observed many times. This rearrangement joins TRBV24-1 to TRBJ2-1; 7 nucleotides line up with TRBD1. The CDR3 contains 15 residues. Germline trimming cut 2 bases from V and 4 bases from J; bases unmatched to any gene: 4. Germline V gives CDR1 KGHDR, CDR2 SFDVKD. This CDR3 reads CATSDSGTAYNEQFF. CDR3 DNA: TGTGCCACCAGTGATTCCGGGACAGCGTACAATGAGCAGTTCTTC.

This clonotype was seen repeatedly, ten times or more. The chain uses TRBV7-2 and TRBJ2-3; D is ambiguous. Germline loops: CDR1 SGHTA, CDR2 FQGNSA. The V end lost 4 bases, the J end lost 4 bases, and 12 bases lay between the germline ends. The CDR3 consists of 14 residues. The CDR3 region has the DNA TGTGCCAGCAGCTCGTGGTACGAGGCAGATACGCAGTATTTT. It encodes CASSSWYEADTQYF.

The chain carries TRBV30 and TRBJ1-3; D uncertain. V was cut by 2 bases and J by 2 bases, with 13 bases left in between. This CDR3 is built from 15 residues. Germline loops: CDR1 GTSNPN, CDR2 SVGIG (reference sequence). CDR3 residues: CAWSSTRLTGNTIYF. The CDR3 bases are TGTGCCTGGAGTTCTACACGACTAACTGGAAACACCATATATTTT.

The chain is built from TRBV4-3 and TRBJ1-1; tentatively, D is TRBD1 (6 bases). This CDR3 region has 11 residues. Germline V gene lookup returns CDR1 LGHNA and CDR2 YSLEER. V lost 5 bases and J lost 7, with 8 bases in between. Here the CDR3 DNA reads TGCGCCAGCAGCGGGGGCGGTGAAGCTTTCTTT. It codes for CASSGGGEAFF.

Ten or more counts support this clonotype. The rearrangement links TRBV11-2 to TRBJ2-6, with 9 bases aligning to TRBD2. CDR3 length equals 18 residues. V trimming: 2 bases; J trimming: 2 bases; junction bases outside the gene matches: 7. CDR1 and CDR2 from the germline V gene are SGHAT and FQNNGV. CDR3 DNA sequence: TGTGCCAGCAGCTTACAAGGCGGGGGGGCTGCTGGGGCCAACGTCCTGACTTTC. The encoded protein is CASSLQGGGAAGANVLTF.

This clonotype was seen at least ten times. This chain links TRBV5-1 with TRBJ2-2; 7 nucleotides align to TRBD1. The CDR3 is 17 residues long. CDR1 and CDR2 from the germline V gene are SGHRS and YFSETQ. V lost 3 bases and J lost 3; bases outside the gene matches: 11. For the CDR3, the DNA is TGCGCCAGCAGCTGGACCGAGGGGGCAGGGGACACCGGGGAGCTGTTTTTT. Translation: CASSWTEGAGDTGELFF. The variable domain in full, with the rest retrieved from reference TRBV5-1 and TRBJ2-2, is KAGVTQTPRYLIKTRGQQVTLSCSPISGHRSVSWYQQTPGQGLQFLFEYFSETQRNKGNFPGRFSGRQFSNSRSEMNVSTLELGDSALYLCASSWTEGAGDTGELFFGEGSRLTVL.

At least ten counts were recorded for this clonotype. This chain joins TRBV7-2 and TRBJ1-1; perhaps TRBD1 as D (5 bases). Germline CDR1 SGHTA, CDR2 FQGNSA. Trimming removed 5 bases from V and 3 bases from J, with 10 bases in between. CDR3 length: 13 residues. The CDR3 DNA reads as TGTGCCAGCAGCCGACGAGGGGACACTGAAGCTTTCTTT. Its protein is CASSRRGDTEAFF.

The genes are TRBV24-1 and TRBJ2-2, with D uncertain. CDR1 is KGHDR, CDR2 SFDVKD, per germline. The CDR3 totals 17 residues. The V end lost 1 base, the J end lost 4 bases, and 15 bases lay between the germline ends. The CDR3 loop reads CATSDFPPRTGTGELFF. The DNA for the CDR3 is TGTGCCACCAGTGATTTTCCCCCCCGGACGGGCACCGGGGAGCTGTTTTTT.

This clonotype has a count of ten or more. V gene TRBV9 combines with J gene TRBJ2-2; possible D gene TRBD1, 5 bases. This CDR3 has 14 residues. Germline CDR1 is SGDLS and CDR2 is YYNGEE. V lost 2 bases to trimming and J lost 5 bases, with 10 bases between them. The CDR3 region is CASSVGAETGELFF. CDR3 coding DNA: TGTGCCAGCAGCGTTGGGGCGGAAACCGGGGAGCTGTTTTTT.

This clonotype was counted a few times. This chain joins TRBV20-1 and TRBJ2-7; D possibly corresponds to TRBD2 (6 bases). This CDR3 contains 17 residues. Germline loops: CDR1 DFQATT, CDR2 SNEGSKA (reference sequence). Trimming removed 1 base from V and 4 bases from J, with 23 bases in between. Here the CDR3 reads CSARVTLAGLNFYEQYF. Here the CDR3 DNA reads TGCAGTGCTAGAGTCACCCTGGCGGGACTTAATTTTTACGAGCAGTACTTC.